The T cell receptor beta chain described here comes from a study of shared clonotypes between healthy human individuals. Study-level information: A couple of female and a few male donors aged 18 to 49 were enrolled. Overall study findings and caveats: Shared clonotypes across all four donors exceeded non-shared ones in generation probability.

Points on this clone: Its specificity is unknown.

Some clones are missing from TCRdb's copy, which holds only in-frame ones; the method was immunoSEQ multiplex PCR. The sample carries hundreds of thousands of clones, roughly 97% recorded once. The CDR3 contains 11 residues. Deletions cut 6 bases from V and 11 bases from J, with 16 bases between. In germline, CDR1 is DFQATT, CDR2 SNEGSKA (reference sequence). This clonotype originated in a woman aged 25 to 45 in good health. Sequencing used naive CD4+ T cells sorted from blood. Subset reported: CD45RA+ positively selected. V is TRBV20-1 and J is TRBJ2-5, with D perhaps TRBD1 or TRBD2 (5 bases each). This CDR3 reads CSAQPNWGQYF. The DNA of the CDR3 is TGCAGTGCCCAACCTAACTGGGGGCAGTACTTC.